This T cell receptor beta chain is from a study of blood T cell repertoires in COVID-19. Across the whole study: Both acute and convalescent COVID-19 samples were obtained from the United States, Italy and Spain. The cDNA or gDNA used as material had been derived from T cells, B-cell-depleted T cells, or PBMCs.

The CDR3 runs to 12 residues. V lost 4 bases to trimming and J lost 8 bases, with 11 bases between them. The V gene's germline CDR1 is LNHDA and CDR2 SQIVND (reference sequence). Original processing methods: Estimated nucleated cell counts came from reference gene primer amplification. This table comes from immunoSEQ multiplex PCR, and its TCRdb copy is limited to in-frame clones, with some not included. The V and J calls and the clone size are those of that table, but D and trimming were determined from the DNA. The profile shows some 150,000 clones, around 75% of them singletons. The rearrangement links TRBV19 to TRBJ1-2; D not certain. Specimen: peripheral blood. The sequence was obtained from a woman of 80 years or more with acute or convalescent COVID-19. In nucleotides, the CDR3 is TGTGCCAGTAGTAGCAGGTCAGGAGGCTACACCTTC. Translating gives CASSSRSGGYTF. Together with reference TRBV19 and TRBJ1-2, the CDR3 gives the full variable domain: DGGITQSPKYLFRKEGQNVTLSCEQNLNHDAMYWYRQDPGQGLRLIYYSQIVNDFQKGDIAEGYSVSREKKESFPLTVTSAQKNPTAFYLCASSSRSGGYTFGSGTRLTVV.